This T cell receptor beta chain came from a study of blood T cells in healthy people across ages. A second PCR of about 6 to 11 cycles used a sample-barcoded 5' primer and a J-beta primer mix. In TCRdb, the 5' RACE reads were re-called with MiXCR into one record per CDR3 protein. The profile covers hundreds of thousands of distinct CDR3 sequences, with approximately 60% appearing a single time and 20% to 30% taken by the ten largest. Trimming removed 4 bases from V and 6 bases from J; junction bases left unmatched: 10. This CDR3 comprises 16 residues. Germline loops: CDR1 MGHRA, CDR2 YSYEKL. Every donor contributed approximately 10 milliliters of peripheral blood by blood draw. With regard to this clonotype: Its antigen is unidentified.

Study conclusions and caveats: Strong correlation linked observed beta diversity and percent naive T cells. Donors of long life had a larger count of naive CD4+ cells and greater diversity than aged donors. Underestimates were what the diversity estimates from one million T cells were considered to be.

The sequence derives from a middle-aged man in good health. The chain combines TRBV4-1 with TRBJ1-5; TRBD1 aligns across 9 bases. Input material: blood. The CDR3 DNA reads TGCGCCAGCAGCCCCAAGATCGACAGGGGGATTCAGCCCCAGCATTTT. This translates into CASSPKIDRGIQPQHF.